This is a list of T cell receptor beta chains from one sample in a study of blood T cell repertoires in COVID-19. TCRdb's table, derived via immunoSEQ multiplex PCR, lists solely in-frame clones and lacks some. The profile shows 150,000 to 200,000 clones, 86% of them singletons. Sequencing input: peripheral blood. The receptors come from a woman older than 75 in a cohort sampled during active or convalescent COVID-19. CDR3s include the opening cysteine and the closing phenylalanine or tryptophan. A D gene is named only where the DNA matches it firmly. Clone size is shown for a subset of rows, as once, few, many or a class of expanded clone.

TRBJ2-1 TRBV18 NA TRBD2 TGTGCCAGCTCACAGGGCGTGAGCGGGATGAGCAATGAGCAGTTCTTC CASSQGVSGMSNEQFF
TRBJ2-5 TRBV5-1 NA TRBD1 TGCGCCAGCAGCAGCGGGACAGGGACGGAGACCCAGTACTTC CASSSGTGTETQYF
TRBJ2-1 TRBV5-6 NA NA TGTGCCAGCAGCTTTCAACTCGCCAATGAGCAGTTCTTC CASSFQLANEQFF
TRBJ1-5 TRBV5-1 NA TRBD1 TGCGCCAGCAGAACCGGGACAGGGGACAATCAGCCCCAGCATTTT CASRTGTGDNQPQHF
TRBJ2-1 TRBV20-1 once NA TGCAGTGCTAGATCGGGATGGGAGCAGTTCTTC CSARSGWEQFF
TRBJ1-1 TRBV25-1 NA TRBD1 TGTGCCAGCAGTGTTACAGGGGCAGACCCTGAAGCTTTCTTT CASSVTGADPEAFF
TRBJ1-2 TRBV6-5 NA TRBD1 TGTGCCAGCAGCCGGGACAGGGTCAACTATGGCTACACCTTC CASSRDRVNYGYTF
TRBJ1-1 TRBV28 NA NA TGTGCCAGCAGTTTGGTCAGGACTGAAGCTTTCTTT CASSLVRTEAFF
TRBJ1-1 TRBV28 NA NA TGTGCCAGCAGTTTAGCGGGGTTAACTGAAGCTTTCTTT CASSLAGLTEAFF
TRBJ2-3 TRBV11-3 once NA TGTGCCAGCAGCTTATATTCGGGAGTAGGGACAGATACGCAGTATTTT CASSLYSGVGTDTQYF
TRBJ2-3 TRBV5-8 NA TRBD1 TGTGCCAGCAGCTCTGGGACAGGGGGTACAACAGATACGCAGTATTTT CASSSGTGGTTDTQYF
TRBJ2-1 TRBV7-2 NA NA TGTGCCAGCACCCTCCGGAATGAGCAGTTCTTC CASTLRNEQFF
TRBJ1-5 TRBV19 NA TRBD1 TGTGCCAGTAGAGACAGGGGACATAATCAGCCCCAGCATTTT CASRDRGHNQPQHF